The present T cell receptor beta chain was sequenced within a study of cytomegalovirus exposure and HLA in healthy donors. Germline V gene lookup returns CDR1 MNHNY and CDR2 SVGAGI (reference sequence). Between the trimmed V and J ends, which lost 6 bases and 0 bases, there was a span of 8 bases. The CDR3 totals 13 residues. The primer mix had 60 Vbeta and 13 Jbeta primers. Using immunoSEQ multiplex PCR, the repertoire was profiled, and TCRdb retains in-frame clones only, with some absent. The sample lists hundreds of thousands of clones; more than 70% were seen once. The chain uses TRBV6-6 and TRBJ1-2, with no clear D. The clonotype was recovered from a boy aged 10-17 years in good health and CMV-seronegative. Sequencing was carried out using PBMCs. This CDR3 reads CASSTLANYGYTF. The CDR3 DNA reads TGTGCCAGCAGCACTTTAGCTAACTATGGCTACACCTTC.